These 30 T cell receptor beta chains came from one sample sequenced in a study of PD-1 blockade in classical Hodgkin lymphoma. Time point noted: newly diagnosed, previously untreated cHL patient sample. Profiling relied on immunoSEQ multiplex PCR, and the TCRdb table lists in-frame clones only, not all of them. The sample includes 30,000 to 35,000 clones, approximately 94% of them seen just once. What was sequenced was peripheral blood mononuclear cells (PBMCs). These receptors were obtained from a human donor with classical Hodgkin lymphoma.

V usage is TRBV4-3 and J usage is TRBJ1-4, with unresolved D. V lost 4 bases and J 0 bases, leaving 9 bases between the germline ends. This CDR3 has 15 amino acids. CDR1 LGHNA and CDR2 YSLEER come from the germline V gene. The chain's CDR3 is CASSRKGSTNEKLFF. The CDR3 nucleotides read TGCGCCAGCAGCCGAAAGGGATCAACTAATGAAAAACTGTTTTTT.

This chain links TRBV30 with TRBJ2-5, with unresolved D. Per germline, CDR1 GTSNPN and CDR2 SVGIG (reference sequence). Trimming removed 0 bases from V and 1 base from J, with 6 bases in between. This CDR3 has 13 residues. As DNA, the CDR3 is TGTGCCTGGAGTGTAGGAGTCCAAGAGACCCAGTACTTC. Its protein is CAWSVGVQETQYF.

J is TRBJ1-1 and V is TRBV28; D gene ambiguous. V shed 3 bases and J shed 0 bases, with 8 bases lying between them. In germline, CDR1 is MDHEN, CDR2 SYDVKM. CDR3 length: 14 amino acids. CDR3 residues: CASSLRQMNTEAFF. The CDR3 bases are TGTGCCAGCAGTTTGAGGCAGATGAACACTGAAGCTTTCTTT.

The V and J genes are TRBV5-1 and TRBJ2-2; D not resolved. The germline gives CDR1 SGHRS, CDR2 YFSETQ. V was shortened by 7 bases and J by 6 bases, with 16 bases between the two germline ends. The CDR3 covers 14 residues. Here the CDR3 reads CASSSAQSSGELFF. CDR3 in DNA: TGCGCCAGCTCGTCGGCCCAATCTTCCGGGGAGCTGTTTTTT.

This chain uses TRBV27 with TRBJ2-2; D unresolved. The CDR3 loop spans 13 amino acids. CDR1 is MNHEY and CDR2 is SMNVEV in the germline V gene (reference sequence). Trimming stripped 6 bases from V and 0 bases from J, with 5 bases between. This CDR3 is CASRSSNTGELFF. In DNA form, the CDR3 reads TGTGCCAGCAGATCCTCGAACACCGGGGAGCTGTTTTTT.

The V gene is TRBV2, the J gene TRBJ1-5; 10 nucleotides line up with TRBD1. CDR1 is SNHLY and CDR2 is FYNNEI in the germline V gene. With V trimmed by 5 bases and J by 2 bases, 9 bases remained unmatched. This CDR3 region has 17 residues. The CDR3 nucleotides read TGTGCCAGCAGTAGAATCGGGACAGGGGAGGGCAATCAGCCCCAGCATTTT. This gives the protein CASSRIGTGEGNQPQHF.

The V gene is TRBV11-2, the J gene TRBJ2-1; D not resolved. The CDR3 covers 15 residues. The germline CDR1 and CDR2 sequences are SGHAT and FQNNGV. Trimming took off 0 bases at V and 4 bases at J, with 10 bases between the two ends. CDR3 nucleotides: TGTGCCAGCAGCTTAGAGGGATCAATATACAATGAGCAGTTCTTC. It codes for CASSLEGSIYNEQFF.

The V call is TRBV9, the J call TRBJ1-2; D is ambiguous. The germline V gene encodes CDR1 SGDLS and CDR2 YYNGEE. V was clipped by 4 bases and J by 6 bases, with 10 bases between them. CDR3 size: 12 residues. The CDR3 spells CASSSSSDGYTF. CDR3 sequence (DNA): TGTGCCAGCAGCTCATCCAGTGATGGCTACACCTTC.

This clone appeared once. The CDR3: CASNIGGLGYGYTF. CDR3 bases: TGTGCCAGCAACATCGGCGGGCTAGGCTATGGCTACACCTTC. The genes are TRBV2 and TRBJ1-2, with unresolved D. Per the germline V gene, CDR1 is SNHLY and CDR2 is FYNNEI. The V gene lost 7 bases and the J gene lost 4 bases, with 16 bases spanning the gap. This CDR3 comprises 14 residues.

This clone was counted a few times. The chain carries TRBV28 and TRBJ2-7; TRBD2 aligns across 7 bases. Losses at the gene ends were 3 bases for V and 2 bases for J; bases not matched to a gene: 1. Germline V CDR1 and CDR2: MDHEN, SYDVKM. The CDR3 spans 13 residues. This CDR3 is CASSFGRAYEQYF. In DNA form, the CDR3 reads TGTGCCAGCAGTTTTGGGAGGGCCTACGAGCAGTACTTC.

The rearrangement links TRBV19 to TRBJ2-3; 9 nucleotides match TRBD2. The junction had 7 bases not matched to a gene; V was cut back by 6 bases and J by 6 bases. The length of the CDR3 is 14 residues. CDR1 is LNHDA and CDR2 is SQIVND in the germline V gene (reference sequence). The CDR3 region is CASRTLAGSDTQYF. CDR3 DNA: TGTGCCAGTAGAACTCTAGCGGGATCGGATACGCAGTATTTT.

This sequence joins TRBV10-3 and TRBJ2-7, with TRBD1 identical over 11 bases. This CDR3 is built from 13 residues. Germline CDR1 is ENHRY and CDR2 is SYGVKD. V lost 6 bases to trimming and J lost 3 bases; unmatched junction nucleotides: 1. In DNA form, the CDR3 reads TGTGCCATCAGAGGGACAGGGGGCTACGAGCAGTACTTC. It yields the protein CAIRGTGGYEQYF.

The gene calls are TRBV6-6 and TRBJ1-5, with D possibly matching TRBD1 (5 bases). The V gene's germline CDR1 is MNHNY and CDR2 SVGAGI (reference sequence). With 0 bases removed from V and 4 bases from J, the gap between germline ends came to 13 bases. The CDR3 contains 16 residues. CDR3 region: CASSYSSRQQNQPQHF. The DNA of the CDR3 is TGTGCCAGCAGTTACTCGAGCCGACAGCAGAATCAGCCCCAGCATTTT.

V is TRBV27 and J is TRBJ2-5, with a possible D match to TRBD2 (6 bases). The germline V gene has CDR1 MNHEY and CDR2 SMNVEV (reference sequence). The CDR3 has 14 amino acids. Trimming removed 5 bases at V and 4 bases at J, with 14 bases between. The CDR3 region is CASSPSTGGETQYF. The CDR3 nucleotides read TGTGCCAGCAGTCCCAGTACCGGGGGAGAGACCCAGTACTTC.

The J gene is TRBJ1-5, the V gene TRBV28; 10 bases line up with TRBD1. In germline, CDR1 is MDHEN, CDR2 SYDVKM. This CDR3 comprises 17 residues. V lost 4 bases, J lost 2 bases, and 8 bases stayed unmatched. CDR3 nucleotides: TGTGCCAGCAGTTCCGACAGGGGGCTATTCGGCAATCAGCCCCAGCATTTT. Protein sequence: CASSSDRGLFGNQPQHF.

This rearrangement joins TRBV19 to TRBJ1-1; unclear D gene. CDR3 length equals 12 residues. Trimming left V 5 bases short and J 2 bases short, with 6 bases between. CDR1 and CDR2 from the germline V gene are LNHDA and SQIVND (reference sequence). The DNA for the CDR3 is TGTGCCAGTAGTCCCAGAAACACTGAAGCTTTCTTT. It encodes CASSPRNTEAFF.

The chain joins TRBV14 to TRBJ2-1; D remains ambiguous. The CDR3 loop spans 13 amino acids. V was trimmed by 3 bases and J by 4 bases, leaving 7 bases between them. Germline-derived CDR1 and CDR2 are SGHDN and FVKESK. In nucleotides, the CDR3 is TGTGCCAGCAGCCAGACCGATTACAATGAGCAGTTCTTC. It codes for CASSQTDYNEQFF.

The chain employs TRBV4-1 and TRBJ2-2, with TRBD2 matching over 9 bases. V dropped 4 bases and J dropped 4; count of bases not matched to a gene: 7. The CDR3 covers 16 residues. Per germline, CDR1 MGHRA and CDR2 YSYEKL. The CDR3 loop reads CASSRLAAILTGELFF. For the CDR3, the DNA is TGCGCCAGCAGCCGACTAGCGGCCATTCTCACCGGGGAGCTGTTTTTT.

The chain has TRBV19 and TRBJ1-2; TRBD1 matches at 7 bases. This CDR3 is built from 11 residues. Germline V CDR1 and CDR2: LNHDA, SQIVND (reference sequence). V gave up 10 bases and J gave up 11 bases; unmatched junction bases: 10. The CDR3 sequence is CAILTGDCYTF. The CDR3 coding sequence is TGTGCCATCCTAACAGGGGATTGTTACACCTTC.

The genes are TRBV5-4 and TRBJ2-3; TRBD1 matches 7 bases. This CDR3 is built from 14 residues. Germline CDR1 SGHNT, CDR2 YYREEE (reference sequence). The J segment lost 7 bases and the V segment lost 4 bases, leaving 9 bases of the junction unmatched. The CDR3 DNA is TGTGCCAGCAGCCTGGGACAGCGGCAGAATACGCAGTATTTT. It yields the protein CASSLGQRQNTQYF.

A single count supports this clone. The chain employs TRBV7-2 and TRBJ2-1; 7 bases line up with TRBD1. CDR1 and CDR2 (germline): SGHTA, FQGNSA. The CDR3 contains 14 residues. V gave up 5 bases and J gave up 4 bases; unmatched junction bases: 5. The CDR3 sequence: CASSHGTVYNEQFF. Here the CDR3 DNA reads TGTGCCAGCAGCCATGGGACAGTATACAATGAGCAGTTCTTC. Based on the CDR3 plus reference TRBV7-2 and TRBJ2-1, the full variable domain is GAGVSQSPSNKVTEKGKDVELRCDPISGHTALYWYRQSLGQGLEFLIYFQGNSAPDKSGLPSDRFSAERTGGSVSTLTIQRTQQEDSAVYLCASSHGTVYNEQFFGPGTRLTVL.

This sequence joins TRBV9 and TRBJ1-5; 10 positions agree with TRBD1. Germline values: CDR1 SGDLS, CDR2 YYNGEE. The CDR3 loop spans 15 amino acids. V trimming: 7 bases; J trimming: 8 bases; junction bases outside the gene matches: 12. The CDR3 DNA reads as TGTGCCAGCTCCAGGGGGGGGACAGGGGAAGAGCCCCAGCATTTT. The encoded protein is CASSRGGTGEEPQHF.

This clone came up a few times. The gene calls are TRBV29-1 and TRBJ1-1; the D is unclear. The CDR3 runs 13 residues. Germline V gene data show CDR1 as SQVTM and CDR2 as ANQGSEA. Between the trimmed V and J ends, which lost 6 bases and 0 bases, there was a span of 11 bases. In DNA, the CDR3 is TGCAGCGTGTTACGGAGGCTGAACACTGAAGCTTTCTTT. It yields the protein CSVLRRLNTEAFF.

This chain uses TRBV5-1 with TRBJ1-2; 9 bases fit TRBD1. V trimming: 0 bases; J trimming: 4 bases; junction bases outside the gene matches: 4. The germline V gene has CDR1 SGHRS and CDR2 YFSETQ. This CDR3 has 15 amino acids. This chain's CDR3 is CASSLGGDRAYGYTF. DNA of the CDR3: TGCGCCAGCAGCTTGGGTGGGGACAGGGCCTATGGCTACACCTTC.

The rearrangement uses TRBV28 and TRBJ2-5; D tentatively reads TRBD1 or TRBD2 (5 bases each). Germline CDR1 reads MDHEN; CDR2 reads SYDVKM. The germline V and J ends were trimmed by 6 bases and 4 bases, with 18 bases remaining between them. CDR3 length: 15 amino acids. The CDR3 region has the DNA TGTGCCAGCAGCCCCGACGGGGCTTACGGAGAGACCCAGTACTTC. As protein: CASSPDGAYGETQYF.

J is TRBJ1-5 and V is TRBV10-3; no definite D call. V shed 0 bases and J shed 5 bases, with 5 bases lying between them. The CDR3 extends over 13 amino acids. Germline CDR1 is ENHRY and CDR2 is SYGVKD. The CDR3: CAISESSDQPQHF. CDR3 nucleotides: TGTGCCATCAGTGAGTCTTCAGATCAGCCCCAGCATTTT.

This sequence joins TRBV28 and TRBJ2-1; TRBD1 aligns across 10 bases. Per the germline V gene, CDR1 is MDHEN and CDR2 is SYDVKM. CDR3 length: 15 residues. V lost 5 bases and J lost 6; bases outside the gene matches: 7. Here the CDR3 reads CASSRAGTGANEQFF. In DNA form, the CDR3 reads TGTGCCAGCAGTAGGGCAGGGACAGGGGCCAATGAGCAGTTCTTC.

This chain uses TRBV27 with TRBJ2-2; 8 bases align to TRBD1. Unmatched junction bases numbered 4, after V lost 4 bases and J lost 0 bases. Germline assignment: CDR1 MNHEY and CDR2 SMNVEV (reference sequence). CDR3 length: 16 amino acids. The CDR3, as DNA: TGTGCCAGCAGTTCGCTACAGGGGGCGAACACCGGGGAGCTGTTTTTT. Translation gives CASSSLQGANTGELFF.

This chain connects TRBV10-1 to TRBJ1-1; maybe TRBD1 (6 bases). The germline CDR1 and CDR2 sequences are WNHNN and SYGVQD (reference sequence). The CDR3 totals 15 residues. The V end lost 3 bases, the J end lost 1 base, and 12 bases lay between the germline ends. CDR3 sequence: CASSEMGGSNTEAFF. Here the CDR3 DNA reads TGCGCCAGCAGTGAAATGGGGGGCTCGAACACTGAAGCTTTCTTT.

The V call is TRBV9, the J call TRBJ2-5, with TRBD1 matching 9 bases. CDR1 is SGDLS and CDR2 is YYNGEE in the germline V gene. The CDR3 runs to 14 residues. V trimming: 4 bases; J trimming: 2 bases; junction bases outside the gene matches: 3. In DNA, the CDR3 is TGTGCCAGCAGCCCCGACAGGGGGCAAGAGACCCAGTACTTC. Translation: CASSPDRGQETQYF. Drawing the rest from reference TRBV9 and TRBJ2-5, the complete variable domain is DSGVTQTPKHLITATGQRVTLRCSPRSGDLSVYWYQQSLDQGLQFLIQYYNGEERAKGNILERFSAQQFPDLHSELNLSSLELGDSALYFCASSPDRGQETQYFGPGTRLLVL.